These 9 T cell receptor beta chains share one sample of origin, sequenced in a study of chemoradiotherapy in HPV16-positive cancers. Produced via immunoSEQ multiplex PCR; TCRdb's table is partial and in-frame only. This sample yields over 10,000 clones, of which 65% to 85% are seen a single time; around 7.8% belongs to the top ten. This material was obtained from a patient who underwent chemoradiotherapy. All receptors derive from a human donor with HPV-associated anogenital cancer.

The chain joins TRBV6-6 to TRBJ1-2, with TRBD1 matching 9 bases. Germline V gene data show CDR1 as MNHNY and CDR2 as SVGAGI (reference sequence). The CDR3 totals 16 residues. With V trimmed by 2 bases and J by 7 bases, 11 bases remained unmatched. The CDR3 bases are TGTGCCAGCAGTTACGACCCTACAGGGGGCGAGGGTGGCTACACCTTC. Encoded protein: CASSYDPTGGEGGYTF.

V and J are TRBV7-2 and TRBJ2-5, with 11 bases aligning to TRBD2. After removal of 2 bases from V and 4 bases from J, the junction contained 9 bases not matched to a gene. The CDR3 is 17 amino acids. Germline-derived CDR1 and CDR2 are SGHTA and FQGNSA. For the CDR3, the DNA is TGTGCCAGCAGCTTATTCCCTAGCGGGAGGAGGGGAGAGACCCAGTACTTC. It codes for CASSLFPSGRRGETQYF.

This chain connects TRBV19 to TRBJ2-6; D gene ambiguous. Germline CDR1 LNHDA, CDR2 SQIVND (reference sequence). CDR3 length: 15 residues. Trimming left V 4 bases short and J 7 bases short, with 14 bases between. The chain's CDR3 is CASSRAGRRANVLTF. CDR3 nucleotides: TGTGCCAGTAGTAGGGCCGGACGGCGTGCCAACGTCCTGACTTTC.

There are a few counts of this clone. This chain uses TRBV30 with TRBJ2-5, with 8 bases identical to TRBD2. Trimming removed 0 bases from V and 5 bases from J; junction bases left unmatched: 11. Germline loops: CDR1 GTSNPN, CDR2 SVGIG (reference sequence). This CDR3 is 16 amino acids long. CDR3 region: CAWSVKAGAARETQYF. The CDR3 nucleotides are TGTGCCTGGAGTGTAAAAGCGGGGGCCGCGAGGGAGACCCAGTACTTC.

The chain combines TRBV28 with TRBJ1-4; weak D call: TRBD1 (6 bases). Deletions cut 5 bases from V and 8 bases from J, with 15 bases between. The CDR3 consists of 14 residues. CDR1 and CDR2 (germline): MDHEN, SYDVKM. The CDR3 reads CASSHRGGWEKLFF. CDR3 in DNA: TGTGCCAGCAGTCATAGGGGGGGTTGGGAAAAACTGTTTTTT.

V and J are TRBV7-2 and TRBJ1-5; unclear D gene. CDR3 size: 14 residues. Germline V gene data show CDR1 as SGHTA and CDR2 as FQGNSA. V lost 8 bases and J 1 base, leaving 12 bases between the germline ends. The DNA for the CDR3 is TGTGCCAGCGGCTATGGGATCAGCAATCAGCCCCAGCATTTT. This sequence encodes CASGYGISNQPQHF. Combining the CDR3 with reference TRBV7-2 and TRBJ1-5 gives the whole variable domain GAGVSQSPSNKVTEKGKDVELRCDPISGHTALYWYRQSLGQGLEFLIYFQGNSAPDKSGLPSDRFSAERTGGSVSTLTIQRTQQEDSAVYLCASGYGISNQPQHFGDGTRLSIL.

J is TRBJ2-3 and V is TRBV29-1; 9 bases line up with TRBD2. The junction had 14 bases not matched to a gene; V was cut back by 4 bases and J by 3 bases. Per germline, CDR1 SQVTM and CDR2 ANQGSEA. CDR3 size: 17 residues. In DNA, the CDR3 is TGCAGCGTTGCCCTTGGAGGTAGCGGGAGAAGGACAGATACGCAGTATTTT. Encoded protein: CSVALGGSGRRTDTQYF.

The V call is TRBV6-1, the J call TRBJ2-7, with D uncertain. Germline lookup yields CDR1 MNHNS and CDR2 SASEGT. CDR3 length equals 11 residues. The ends were cut back, 1 base at V and 9 bases at J, with 7 bases in the middle. The CDR3 sequence is CASSEVLRQYF. The CDR3, as DNA: TGTGCCAGCAGTGAAGTTCTGAGGCAGTACTTC.

As DNA, the CDR3 is TGTGCCACCACGGAGGGCAGGGGGCGAGGTGGCTACACCTTC. It codes for CATTEGRGRGGYTF. The chain carries TRBV19 and TRBJ1-2; 8 bases are shared with TRBD1. Germline V gene data show CDR1 as LNHDA and CDR2 as SQIVND (reference sequence). Trimming took 10 bases from V and 7 from J; bases not matched to a gene: 14. The CDR3 loop spans 14 amino acids. Full variable domain (remainder filled in from reference TRBV19 and TRBJ1-2): DGGITQSPKYLFRKEGQNVTLSCEQNLNHDAMYWYRQDPGQGLRLIYYSQIVNDFQKGDIAEGYSVSREKKESFPLTVTSAQKNPTAFYLCATTEGRGRGGYTFGSGTRLTVV.